The 21 T cell receptor beta chains listed next were all sequenced from one sample in a study of T-cell memory formation after mild COVID-19. TCRdb ran MiXCR on the 5' RACE reads and lists one entry per CDR3 protein. The sample has 200,000 to 250,000 distinct CDR3 sequences; roughly 30% are singletons. Material for sequencing was PBMCs or a T cell subset sorted from them (not recorded which). Source of these receptors: an adult woman who had mild COVID-19 (a few samples of this study predate the infection). Cell type and time point are not known.

V and J are TRBV6-2 or TRBV6-3 and TRBJ2-6; 12 bases map to TRBD2. This CDR3 comprises 21 residues. V shed 5 bases, J shed 1 base, and the junction held 15 bases outside the gene matches. Germline values: CDR1 MNHEY, CDR2 SVGEGT. Here the CDR3 DNA reads TGTGCCAGCAGTAAGCATCGGACTAGCGGGATCCCGGTTTCTGGGGCCAACGTCCTGACTTTC. Protein product: CASSKHRTSGIPVSGANVLTF.

The sample holds a few counts of this clonotype. This chain links TRBV6-1 with TRBJ2-1, with no clear D. CDR1 is MNHNS and CDR2 is SASEGT in the germline V gene. The V end lost 6 bases, the J end lost 8 bases, and 14 bases lay between the germline ends. CDR3 length: 13 amino acids. In DNA form, the CDR3 reads TGTGCCAGCAGGGAAAGGGTCCGGTATGAGCAGTTCTTC. Encoded protein: CASRERVRYEQFF.

This clonotype was recorded a few times. The chain recombines TRBV7-9 with TRBJ2-3; D perhaps matches TRBD1 (5 bases). Deletions cut 4 bases from V and 4 bases from J, with 15 bases between. The CDR3 runs to 15 residues. Germline V gene lookup returns CDR1 SEHNR and CDR2 FQNEAQ (reference sequence). Here the CDR3 DNA reads TGTGCCAGCAGCTCGGCAAGGGGTTCCGCAGATACGCAGTATTTT. As protein: CASSSARGSADTQYF.

This clonotype was recorded a few times. J is TRBJ1-1 and V is TRBV20-1; D may be TRBD1 (6 bases). V lost 0 bases, J lost 10 bases, and 30 bases lay in between. The CDR3 contains 18 residues. Per the germline V gene, CDR1 is DFQATT and CDR2 is SNEGSKA (reference sequence). CDR3 sequence (DNA): TGCAGTGCTAGAGACGCGTCCCTCCCCGGCAGGGGAGGATCCGGAGCTTTCTTT. Translating gives CSARDASLPGRGGSGAFF.

J is TRBJ2-7 and V is TRBV5-1; 7 bases fit TRBD1. Trimming took 4 bases from V and 6 from J; bases not matched to a gene: 10. Germline loops: CDR1 SGHRS, CDR2 YFSETQ. There are 14 residues in the CDR3. CDR3 coding DNA: TGCGCCAGCAGCCAGGTTTTGACAGGGCGCGAGCAGTACTTC. Residues: CASSQVLTGREQYF.

This clonotype has a handful of counts. The CDR3 loop reads CASSLGPSSTGELFF. CDR3 sequence (DNA): TGTGCCAGCAGCTTGGGTCCTTCTAGCACCGGGGAGCTGTTTTTT. The chain joins TRBV5-6 to TRBJ2-2; no clear D. The V gene's germline CDR1 is SGHDT and CDR2 YYEEEE. The CDR3 runs 15 residues. The ends were cut back, 0 bases at V and 4 bases at J, with 10 bases in the middle.

This clonotype was counted only a few times. The chain uses TRBV20-1 and TRBJ2-7; 7 positions agree with TRBD2. This CDR3 spans 13 amino acids. The junction had 6 bases not matched to a gene; V was cut back by 5 bases and J by 2 bases. Per germline, CDR1 DFQATT and CDR2 SNEGSKA (reference sequence). In nucleotides, the CDR3 is TGCAGTGCTCCTCTCGCGGGAGCCTACGAGCAGTACTTC. Translated: CSAPLAGAYEQYF.

This sequence joins TRBV29-1 and TRBJ2-5; 8 bases match TRBD1. The CDR3 length is 12 residues. The germline gives CDR1 SQVTM, CDR2 ANQGSEA. V shed 4 bases, J shed 10 bases, and the junction held 8 bases outside the gene matches. The CDR3 DNA sequence: TGCAGCGTTGTAAACCAGGGGGCAGTCCAGTACTTC. This translates into CSVVNQGAVQYF.

The chain recombines TRBV7-2 with TRBJ1-2, with D possibly TRBD1 on 6 matching bases. V was trimmed by 0 bases and J by 8 bases, leaving 16 bases between them. The CDR3 is made up of 15 amino acids. Germline lookup yields CDR1 SGHTA and CDR2 FQGNSA. CDR3 nucleotide sequence: TGTGCCAGCAGCTTAGCGGGGACATCCCCTGCCGGCTACACCTTC. Its protein is CASSLAGTSPAGYTF.

This clonotype was seen more than once but under ten times. The V and J genes are TRBV7-8 and TRBJ2-3; the D call may be TRBD1 or TRBD2 (6 bases each). The CDR3 totals 15 residues. Between the trimmed V and J ends, which lost 4 bases and 2 bases, there was a span of 13 bases. The germline V gene has CDR1 SGHVS and CDR2 FQNEAQ. CDR3 in DNA: TGTGCCAGCAGCTCAGGGGAGGTTAACACAGATACGCAGTATTTT. Translation gives CASSSGEVNTDTQYF.

The chain has TRBV20-1 and TRBJ2-3; D unclear. CDR3 length: 12 amino acids. The V end was cut by 3 bases, the J end by 4 bases, with 8 bases between. In germline, CDR1 is DFQATT, CDR2 SNEGSKA (reference sequence). The CDR3 DNA reads as TGCAGTGCTAGGGATGGGGCAGATACGCAGTATTTT. This translates into CSARDGADTQYF.

This clonotype was recorded a few times. The V call is TRBV27, the J call TRBJ2-5; unclear D gene. V was trimmed by 5 bases and J by 0 bases, leaving 16 bases between them. CDR3 length equals 16 residues. Germline CDR1 is MNHEY and CDR2 is SMNVEV (reference sequence). The CDR3 region is CASSPGWEPYQETQYF. The CDR3 DNA sequence: TGTGCCAGCAGTCCAGGATGGGAACCGTACCAAGAGACCCAGTACTTC.

This chain joins TRBV29-1 and TRBJ2-1; 7 bases align to TRBD1. Germline V gene data show CDR1 as SQVTM and CDR2 as ANQGSEA. CDR3 length: 13 residues. V was pared by 6 bases and J by 8 bases, with 10 bases of the junction left unmatched. The CDR3 reads CSVSGTVIDEQFF. CDR3 DNA sequence: TGCAGCGTCTCCGGGACAGTAATTGATGAGCAGTTCTTC.

This clonotype was picked up a small number of times. The CDR3 nucleotides read TGTGCCAGCACTATTTACCGGGGTAGGAATGAGCAGTTCTTC. Protein sequence: CASTIYRGRNEQFF. V usage is TRBV12-3 or TRBV12-4 and J usage is TRBJ2-1; D may be TRBD2 (5 bases). There are 14 residues in the CDR3. V was shortened by 7 bases and J by 7 bases, with 17 bases between the two germline ends.

This clonotype came up a few times. The V call is TRBV6-1, the J call TRBJ2-5; D may be TRBD2 (6 bases). V lost 3 bases, J lost 5 bases, and 10 bases lay in between. CDR1 is MNHNS and CDR2 is SASEGT in the germline V gene. The length of the CDR3 is 13 residues. The CDR3 DNA is TGTGCCAGCAGTGATCGGGAGAGGGAGACCCAGTACTTC. As protein: CASSDRERETQYF.

This chain connects TRBV5-1 to TRBJ2-4, with 13 bases identical to TRBD2. The length of the CDR3 is 18 residues. Trimming took 4 bases from V and 1 from J; bases not matched to a gene: 8. Germline V gives CDR1 SGHRS, CDR2 YFSETQ. The DNA for the CDR3 is TGCGCCAGCAGCCAGGAGACTAGCGGGGGGCCTGCCAAAAACATTCAGTACTTC. This codes for CASSQETSGGPAKNIQYF.

This clonotype was observed many times. The chain employs TRBV5-6 and TRBJ2-5, with 7 positions matching TRBD2. The V gene's germline CDR1 is SGHDT and CDR2 YYEEEE. This CDR3 has 14 amino acids. Trimming took 2 bases from V and 2 from J; bases not matched to a gene: 3. The CDR3 DNA reads as TGTGCCAGCAGCTTCGGGACTACGCAAGAGACCCAGTACTTC. Protein sequence: CASSFGTTQETQYF.

V is TRBV28 and J is TRBJ2-1; D ambiguous. Trimming left V 5 bases short and J 0 bases short, with 11 bases between. The CDR3 spans 15 residues. CDR1 and CDR2 (germline): MDHEN, SYDVKM. CDR3 sequence reads: CASSATRTSYNEQFF. Written as DNA, the CDR3 is TGTGCCAGCAGTGCGACGCGCACCTCCTACAATGAGCAGTTCTTC. The complete variable domain, with remaining parts taken from reference TRBV28 and TRBJ2-1, reads DVKVTQSSRYLVKRTGEKVFLECVQDMDHENMFWYRQDPGLGLRLIYFSYDVKMKEKGDIPEGYSVSREKKERFSLILESASTNQTSMYLCASSATRTSYNEQFFGPGTRLTVL.

The sample holds a few counts of this clonotype. The chain joins TRBV5-1 to TRBJ1-2; TRBD1 aligns across 8 bases. The CDR3 is made up of 14 amino acids. Germline CDR1 is SGHRS and CDR2 is YFSETQ. V lost 5 bases to trimming and J lost 3 bases; unmatched junction nucleotides: 6. Here the CDR3 DNA reads TGCGCCAGCAGTTTTCAGGGACAGGACTATGGCTACACCTTC. Its translation: CASSFQGQDYGYTF.

Only a few counts were recorded for this clonotype. The V gene is TRBV10-3, the J gene TRBJ2-3, with D unresolved. V was pared by 7 bases and J by 2 bases, with 16 bases between. The CDR3 is 15 amino acids. CDR1 and CDR2 (germline): ENHRY, SYGVKD. CDR3 coding DNA: TGTGCCATCACCTCCGGCGACGACTTCACAGATACGCAGTATTTT. Protein sequence: CAITSGDDFTDTQYF.

This clonotype was observed a handful of times. This chain connects TRBV6-6 to TRBJ2-7; 7 bases map to TRBD1. V gave up 5 bases and J gave up 2 bases; unmatched junction bases: 9. From germline, CDR1 is MNHNY and CDR2 SVGAGI (reference sequence). The CDR3 length is 15 residues. The CDR3 protein is CASSHGDSMTYEQYF. DNA of the CDR3: TGTGCCAGCAGTCACGGGGACAGTATGACCTACGAGCAGTACTTC.